Here is one T cell receptor beta chain with its context. These data belong to a study of OX40 agonist ivuxolimab in advanced cancers. The method was immunoSEQ multiplex PCR; TCRdb's version includes in-frame clones alone and lacks a portion of them. The sample lists 30,000 or so clones, approximately 79% occurring once. The CDR3 has 14 amino acids. CDR1 SGHNT and CDR2 YYREEE come from the germline V gene (reference sequence). V was trimmed by 6 bases and J by 3 bases, leaving 15 bases between them. The V call is TRBV5-4, the J call TRBJ2-5; D gene uncertain. The starting material was CD4+ or CD8+ T cells sorted from blood, obtained in a trial of the OX40 agonist ivuxolimab. The clonotype was recovered from an adult with an advanced solid tumor such as melanoma, head and neck, liver or kidney cancer. The CDR3 region has the DNA TGTGCCAGCACCCCCGGTATACGTGAAGAGACCCAGTACTTC. As protein: CASTPGIREETQYF.